The rows below give T cell receptor beta chains drawn from one sample of a study of post-analysis software for immune sequencing data. TCRdb passed the PCR reads through MiXCR, listing each CDR3 protein once. This repertoire shows some 800,000 distinct CDR3 sequences, about 43% found once; its top ten account for roughly 4.4%. Sequenced sample: blood. The origin of the receptors is a girl aged 5-17 years with multiple sclerosis. Both conserved end residues are part of each CDR3. Fields, in order: D gene, V gene, clone size, J gene, CDR3 DNA, CDR3 protein. D genes are given only for firm matches. Some rows have no size entry. The others give once, few or many, or a class for an expanded clone.

>NA|TRBV5-1|NA|TRBJ2-3
TGCGCCAGCAGCAAAGAGCTAGCAACCGATACGCAGTATTTT
CASSKELATDTQYF
>NA|TRBV4-1|few|TRBJ2-3
TGCGCCAGCAGCCAAGAACTAGGCTTTGGACATACGCAGTATTTT
CASSQELGFGHTQYF
>TRBD1|TRBV24-1|NA|TRBJ2-6
TGTGCCACCGAGGGACAGGGAAGGTCTGGGGCCAGCGTCCTGACTTTC
CATEGQGRSGASVLTF
>NA|TRBV27|few|TRBJ1-1
TGTGCCAGCTATTCACTGTACACTGAAGCTTTCTTT
CASYSLYTEAFF
>TRBD1|TRBV20-1|NA|TRBJ1-5
TGCAGTGCTAGAGACCCGGGACAGGGAGTGGGTCAGCCCCAGCATTTT
CSARDPGQGVGQPQHF
>TRBD2|TRBV7-2|NA|TRBJ2-3
TGTGCCAGCAGCCGCCCGACTAGCGGGAGCACAGATACGCAGTATTTT
CASSRPTSGSTDTQYF
>NA|TRBV20-1|NA|TRBJ1-5
TGCAGTGCTCCTACCATGTTAAGAGGTCAGCCCCAGCATTTT
CSAPTMLRGQPQHF
>TRBD2|TRBV5-8|NA|TRBJ2-4
TGTGCCAGTAGCTGGTATCCAGCGGGGATGGAGCAGTACTTC
CASSWYPAGMEQYF
>TRBD1|TRBV4-3|NA|TRBJ2-7
TGCGCCAGCAGCCAGGGGGTAGGACAGGGCAACGAGCAGTACTTC
CASSQGVGQGNEQYF
>TRBD1|TRBV20-1|NA|TRBJ2-7
TGCAGTGCTAGAGATATTTTGGGAACAGGGGCGGCTACCTACGAGCAGTACTTC
CSARDILGTGAATYEQYF
>NA|TRBV7-9|NA|TRBJ1-5
TGTGCCAGCAGCTTAGGATACGGGAGCAATCAGCCCCAGCATTTT
CASSLGYGSNQPQHF
>NA|TRBV7-9|few|TRBJ2-7
TGTGCCAGCAGCCCTAGTGCCGTCTCCTACGAGCAGTACTTC
CASSPSAVSYEQYF
>TRBD1|TRBV7-2|NA|TRBJ2-7
TGTGCCAGCAGCTTAGTGTCTAGGACAGGAGGATTCAGCTCCTACGAGCAGTACTTC
CASSLVSRTGGFSSYEQYF
>NA|TRBV6-1|NA|TRBJ2-1
TGTGCCAGCAGACCCTCTGGGGGGGAGCAGTTCTTC
CASRPSGGEQFF
>NA|TRBV29-1|NA|TRBJ1-2
TGCAGCGTTGAGCTGGGGAAAGGCTACACCTTC
CSVELGKGYTF
>TRBD1|TRBV15|NA|TRBJ1-1
TGTGCCACCAGCAGATCGGTGACAGGGGGCACTGAAGCTTTCTTT
CATSRSVTGGTEAFF
>NA|TRBV25-1|NA|TRBJ1-1
TGTGCCAGCACCATAGGGGCTGAAGCTTTCTTT
CASTIGAEAFF
>NA|TRBV28|NA|TRBJ1-2
TGTGCCAGCAGTTCGTCCAGGGTAATGATTGGCTACACCTTC
CASSSSRVMIGYTF
>NA|TRBV5-1|NA|TRBJ2-3
TGCGCCAGCAGCTCCCCGCTAGGGGGCACAGATACGCAGTATTTT
CASSSPLGGTDTQYF
>TRBD2|TRBV4-3|NA|TRBJ2-1
TGCGCCAGCAGCCAACTAGCGGGAGGACCACAAATTGATTACAATGAGCAGTTCTTC
CASSQLAGGPQIDYNEQFF
>NA|TRBV12-3/TRBV12-4|NA|TRBJ1-6
TGTGCCAGCAGCCCGGGGAGCGGAACAGGGAATTCACCCCTCCACTTT
CASSPGSGTGNSPLHF
>NA|TRBV29-1|few|TRBJ1-4
TGCAGCGTTAAATCAGGGTACGATGAAAAACTGTTTTTT
CSVKSGYDEKLFF
>NA|TRBV20-1|NA|TRBJ2-2
TGCAGTGCTCCGGGCCGATCCACCGGGGAGCTGTTTTTT
CSAPGRSTGELFF
>NA|TRBV14|once|TRBJ2-4
TGTGCCAGCAGCCAAGATGACAGTCTAGCCAAAAACATTCAGTACTTC
CASSQDDSLAKNIQYF
>NA|TRBV5-5|NA|TRBJ1-2
TGTGCCAGCAGCTCCGACGGTCTCTACTATGGCTACACCTTC
CASSSDGLYYGYTF
>TRBD1|TRBV7-9|few|TRBJ2-4
TGTGCCAGCAGCTTAGGATCCAGAGGGGGCAGGGGCAAAAACATTCAGTACTTC
CASSLGSRGGRGKNIQYF
>NA|TRBV29-1|NA|TRBJ2-3
TGCAGCGTTCCTTTCATAGCGGATACGCAGTATTTT
CSVPFIADTQYF
>NA|TRBV28|NA|TRBJ1-5
TGTGCCAGCAGTTTTCCTGGGAACAATCAGCCCCAGCATTTT
CASSFPGNNQPQHF
>NA|TRBV12-3/TRBV12-4|NA|TRBJ1-2
TGTGCCAGCAGTCCGGGAGGGTTTGGCTACACCTTC
CASSPGGFGYTF
>TRBD1|TRBV20-1|NA|TRBJ1-6
TGCAGTGCTGGACAGGGGGCCGAGACCTATAATTCACCCCTCCACTTT
CSAGQGAETYNSPLHF
>TRBD2|TRBV7-3|NA|TRBJ2-5
TGTGCCAGCAGTAGCGGAGGACTAGCGAAAGAGACCCAGTACTTC
CASSSGGLAKETQYF
>NA|TRBV15|NA|TRBJ2-7
TGTGCCACCAGCAGAGATTGGAGGGGGGGCAATGAGCAGTACTTC
CATSRDWRGGNEQYF
>TRBD2|TRBV6-5|NA|TRBJ2-1
TGTGCCAGCAGTTATTCTACTAGCGGGAGGGCCCACGGCAACAATGAGCAGTTCTTC
CASSYSTSGRAHGNNEQFF
>NA|TRBV6-5|NA|TRBJ2-7
TGTGCCAGCAGTTACCACCTGACAGTTAGTAAGGACGAGCAGTACTTC
CASSYHLTVSKDEQYF
>TRBD2|TRBV5-1|once|TRBJ2-1
TGCGCCAGCAGCCCCTACCTAGCGGGAGCTAGGTTCTTC
CASSPYLAGARFF
>TRBD1|TRBV7-9|few|TRBJ2-7
TGTGCCAGCCTAGCCGGGACAGGGGTATTCCACGAGCAGTACTTC
CASLAGTGVFHEQYF
>NA|TRBV28|NA|TRBJ2-3
TGTGCCAGCAGTTTAGACAGAAACACAGATACGCAGTATTTT
CASSLDRNTDTQYF